These T cell receptor beta chains were read from a single sample in a study of low-dose radiotherapy and immunotherapy resistance in tumors. In TCRdb, the reads were re-called with MiXCR into one record per CDR3 protein. The table includes 85,000 to 95,000 distinct CDR3 sequences, 9% to 9.5% detected once. Specimen: PBMCs, collected before treatment. Source of these receptors: a male donor with prostate cancer. Each CDR3 is given with its conserved first and last residue. Each record gives: J gene, clone size, D gene, V gene, CDR3 protein, CDR3 DNA. D genes are given only for firm matches. The size field is filled for only some rows; it gives once, few, many or a size class.

J gene: TRBJ2-1
clone size: many
D gene: TRBD2
V gene: TRBV7-6
CDR3 protein: CASSFSGSIANEQFF
CDR3 DNA: TGTGCCAGCAGTTTTAGCGGGAGCATAGCCAATGAGCAGTTCTTC

J gene: TRBJ1-1
clone size: many
D gene: -
V gene: TRBV5-1
CDR3 protein: CASSFSGDTEAFF
CDR3 DNA: TGCGCCAGCAGCTTTTCAGGTGACACTGAAGCTTTCTTT

J gene: TRBJ2-7
clone size: many
D gene: TRBD2
V gene: TRBV18
CDR3 protein: CASSPGTSGRVLYEQYF
CDR3 DNA: TGTGCCAGCTCACCTGGGACTAGCGGGAGGGTCCTCTACGAGCAGTACTTC

J gene: TRBJ1-5
clone size: few
D gene: -
V gene: TRBV29-1
CDR3 protein: CSVSTEGTGNQPQHF
CDR3 DNA: TGCAGCGTTTCCACCGAGGGGACTGGCAATCAGCCCCAGCATTTT

J gene: TRBJ2-5
clone size: many
D gene: -
V gene: TRBV6-2/TRBV6-3
CDR3 protein: CASSNTISDLSDETQYF
CDR3 DNA: TGTGCCAGCAGTAACACCATATCCGATCTTTCGGATGAGACCCAGTACTTC

J gene: TRBJ2-7
clone size: -
D gene: TRBD2
V gene: TRBV7-9
CDR3 protein: CASSFSGHYEQYF
CDR3 DNA: TGTGCCAGCAGCTTTAGCGGGCACTACGAGCAGTACTTC

J gene: TRBJ2-7
clone size: many
D gene: TRBD2
V gene: TRBV19
CDR3 protein: CASSIRPGTSGRSYEQYF
CDR3 DNA: TGTGCCAGTAGTATCCGGCCCGGGACTAGCGGGAGGAGCTACGAGCAGTACTTC

J gene: TRBJ1-5
clone size: many
D gene: TRBD1
V gene: TRBV28
CDR3 protein: CASTPSHGTDSNQPQHF
CDR3 DNA: TGTGCCAGCACCCCGTCGCACGGGACAGATAGCAATCAGCCCCAGCATTTT

J gene: TRBJ2-7
clone size: -
D gene: TRBD1
V gene: TRBV20-1
CDR3 protein: CSARGGTGSSYEQYF
CDR3 DNA: TGCAGTGCCCGTGGCGGGACAGGCAGCTCCTACGAGCAGTACTTC

J gene: TRBJ2-7
clone size: many
D gene: TRBD1
V gene: TRBV5-4
CDR3 protein: CASSLDGRGLNEQYF
CDR3 DNA: TGTGCCAGCAGCTTGGATGGCAGGGGGCTCAACGAGCAGTACTTC

J gene: TRBJ2-7
clone size: many
D gene: -
V gene: TRBV3-1
CDR3 protein: CASSPNSWEQYF
CDR3 DNA: TGTGCCAGCAGCCCAAACAGCTGGGAGCAGTACTTC

J gene: TRBJ2-5
clone size: many
D gene: -
V gene: TRBV12-3/TRBV12-4
CDR3 protein: CASSYYQETQYF
CDR3 DNA: TGTGCCAGCAGTTACTACCAAGAGACCCAGTACTTC

J gene: TRBJ1-1
clone size: many
D gene: TRBD1
V gene: TRBV14
CDR3 protein: CASSLQGATEAFF
CDR3 DNA: TGTGCCAGCAGTTTACAGGGGGCGACTGAAGCTTTCTTT

J gene: TRBJ2-7
clone size: many
D gene: -
V gene: TRBV28
CDR3 protein: CASSRPPVYEQYF
CDR3 DNA: TGTGCCAGCAGTCGGCCCCCAGTCTACGAGCAGTACTTC

J gene: TRBJ1-1
clone size: few
D gene: TRBD1
V gene: TRBV7-9
CDR3 protein: CASSKGQGIDTEAFF
CDR3 DNA: TGTGCCAGCAGCAAGGGACAGGGAATCGACACTGAAGCTTTCTTT

J gene: TRBJ1-3
clone size: many
D gene: TRBD1
V gene: TRBV29-1
CDR3 protein: CSVAFSGQGRNTIYF
CDR3 DNA: TGCAGCGTCGCCTTTTCCGGACAGGGACGAAACACCATATATTTT

J gene: TRBJ2-5
clone size: many
D gene: -
V gene: TRBV20-1
CDR3 protein: CSARGRGAGETQYF
CDR3 DNA: TGCAGTGCTAGGGGGAGAGGGGCGGGAGAGACCCAGTACTTC

J gene: TRBJ1-5
clone size: many
D gene: -
V gene: TRBV20-1
CDR3 protein: CSASSWQGDQPQHF
CDR3 DNA: TGCAGTGCCAGTAGTTGGCAGGGAGATCAGCCCCAGCATTTT

J gene: TRBJ2-5
clone size: many
D gene: TRBD2
V gene: TRBV9
CDR3 protein: CASSAGGIPSGETQYF
CDR3 DNA: TGTGCCAGCAGCGCGGGAGGGATCCCTTCCGGGGAAACCCAGTACTTC

J gene: TRBJ2-3
clone size: many
D gene: -
V gene: TRBV10-3
CDR3 protein: CAISDRGTDTQYF
CDR3 DNA: TGTGCCATCAGTGATCGGGGTACAGATACGCAGTATTTT

J gene: TRBJ2-5
clone size: many
D gene: TRBD1
V gene: TRBV4-3
CDR3 protein: CASSQSAQGQETQYF
CDR3 DNA: TGCGCCAGCAGCCAATCCGCACAGGGGCAAGAGACCCAGTACTTC

J gene: TRBJ1-5
clone size: many
D gene: TRBD1
V gene: TRBV28
CDR3 protein: CASSLFSGTGNQPQHF
CDR3 DNA: TGTGCCAGCAGTCTATTCTCCGGGACAGGCAATCAGCCCCAGCATTTT

J gene: TRBJ2-1
clone size: many
D gene: -
V gene: TRBV6-2/TRBV6-3
CDR3 protein: CASSPLSGAYNEQFF
CDR3 DNA: TGTGCCAGCAGTCCCCTTTCGGGAGCCTACAATGAGCAGTTCTTC

J gene: TRBJ2-1
clone size: many
D gene: -
V gene: TRBV7-3
CDR3 protein: CASGVGGGGLYREQFF
CDR3 DNA: TGTGCCAGCGGGGTTGGCGGCGGAGGTCTCTACAGGGAGCAGTTCTTC

J gene: TRBJ2-3
clone size: many
D gene: -
V gene: TRBV7-2
CDR3 protein: CASSSGGRTDTQYF
CDR3 DNA: TGTGCCAGCAGCTCCGGTGGGCGCACAGATACGCAGTATTTT